Listed below are T cell receptor beta chains from one sample, sequenced in a study of blood T cell repertoires in COVID-19. Sequencing was performed with immunoSEQ multiplex PCR; in TCRdb, only in-frame clones are kept and a portion is missing. Of tens of thousands of clones detected, around 87% appear once; the ten largest clones hold about 8.5%. The source material was peripheral blood. All receptors derive from a man at least 80 years old with active or convalescent COVID-19. Each CDR3 is given with its conserved first and last residue. A D gene is named only where the DNA matches it firmly. Clone size is given for some rows only: seen once, a few or many times, or a class if the clone is expanded.

v_gene: TRBV19; abundance: .; j_gene: TRBJ2-1; d_gene: .; CDR3nt: TGTGCCAGTAGCCCTTCGGAGCAGTTCTTC; CDR3aa: CASSPSEQFF
v_gene: TRBV11-3; abundance: .; j_gene: TRBJ2-1; d_gene: TRBD1; CDR3nt: TGTGCCAGCAGCGTCAGGACAGGGCCCTACAATGAGCAGTTCTTC; CDR3aa: CASSVRTGPYNEQFF
v_gene: TRBV5-4; abundance: .; j_gene: TRBJ2-4; d_gene: TRBD2; CDR3nt: TGTGCCAGCAGCTTGCGGGCGGGGGTAGCCAAAAACATTCAGTACTTC; CDR3aa: CASSLRAGVAKNIQYF
v_gene: TRBV28; abundance: .; j_gene: TRBJ1-1; d_gene: .; CDR3nt: TGTGCCAGCAGTCCCCGACTGTCCACTGAAGCTTTCTTT; CDR3aa: CASSPRLSTEAFF
v_gene: TRBV28; abundance: .; j_gene: TRBJ1-5; d_gene: .; CDR3nt: TGTGCCACAAGAGGGCCCCATCATCAGCCCCAGCATTTT; CDR3aa: CATRGPHHQPQHF
v_gene: TRBV5-6; abundance: .; j_gene: TRBJ2-2; d_gene: .; CDR3nt: TGTGCCAGCAGCTCGACTAAACAGGGAGTCACCGGGGAGCTGTTTTTT; CDR3aa: CASSSTKQGVTGELFF
v_gene: TRBV7-2; abundance: .; j_gene: TRBJ2-1; d_gene: TRBD2; CDR3nt: TGTGCCAGCAGCCTAGCCCTAGCGGGGGGGCCAGGTGGACAGTTCTTC; CDR3aa: CASSLALAGGPGGQFF
v_gene: TRBV18; abundance: .; j_gene: TRBJ2-3; d_gene: .; CDR3nt: TGTGCCAGCTCACCAGCTAGCGATGCAGATACGCAGTATTTT; CDR3aa: CASSPASDADTQYF
v_gene: TRBV6-5; abundance: .; j_gene: TRBJ2-1; d_gene: .; CDR3nt: TGTGCCAGCCGGGTGTCCAATGAGCAGTTCTTC; CDR3aa: CASRVSNEQFF
v_gene: TRBV6-5; abundance: .; j_gene: TRBJ1-5; d_gene: .; CDR3nt: TGTGCCACCAAGATCAGGGTGGGCAATCAGCCCCAGCATTTT; CDR3aa: CATKIRVGNQPQHF
v_gene: TRBV5-1; abundance: .; j_gene: TRBJ2-1; d_gene: TRBD2; CDR3nt: TGCGCCAGCAGCTTTTCCAGCGGGAGCCTCGGTGAGCAGTTCTTC; CDR3aa: CASSFSSGSLGEQFF
v_gene: TRBV7-9; abundance: .; j_gene: TRBJ2-3; d_gene: .; CDR3nt: TGTGCCAGCACTGACATACTCACAGATACGCAGTATTTT; CDR3aa: CASTDILTDTQYF
v_gene: TRBV9; abundance: .; j_gene: TRBJ2-6; d_gene: .; CDR3nt: TGTGCCAGCAGCGCCGATAAATCTGATAGCTCTGGGGCCAACGTCCTGACTTTC; CDR3aa: CASSADKSDSSGANVLTF
v_gene: TRBV5-5; abundance: .; j_gene: TRBJ2-3; d_gene: TRBD1; CDR3nt: TGTGCCAGCAGCACGGGGACAGGCCCCCGCGCAGATACGCAGTATTTT; CDR3aa: CASSTGTGPRADTQYF
v_gene: TRBV18; abundance: .; j_gene: TRBJ2-5; d_gene: .; CDR3nt: TGTGCCAGCTCACCACCGAGTCTTGCGGCGAGCCAGTACTTC; CDR3aa: CASSPPSLAASQYF
v_gene: TRBV6-4; abundance: once; j_gene: TRBJ2-3; d_gene: TRBD1; CDR3nt: TGTGCCAGCAGTAAAGATTCGGGACAGTACACAGATACGCAGTATTTT; CDR3aa: CASSKDSGQYTDTQYF
v_gene: TRBV6-5; abundance: .; j_gene: TRBJ1-3; d_gene: .; CDR3nt: TGTGCCAGCTCAGGAACTGGAAACACCATATATTTT; CDR3aa: CASSGTGNTIYF
v_gene: TRBV2; abundance: .; j_gene: TRBJ2-5; d_gene: .; CDR3nt: TGTGCCAGCAGTGAGGGGCCCTCGGAGACCCAGTACTTC; CDR3aa: CASSEGPSETQYF
v_gene: TRBV29-1; abundance: .; j_gene: TRBJ2-3; d_gene: .; CDR3nt: TGCAGCGTTGATGAGACTAGCACAGATACGCAGTATTTT; CDR3aa: CSVDETSTDTQYF
v_gene: TRBV9; abundance: .; j_gene: TRBJ1-1; d_gene: TRBD1; CDR3nt: TGTGCCAGCAGCACCCGACAGGGAAACACTGAAGCTTTCTTT; CDR3aa: CASSTRQGNTEAFF
v_gene: TRBV4-1; abundance: .; j_gene: TRBJ1-4; d_gene: .; CDR3nt: TGCGCCAGCAGCCACCTTTCTCTACAGGGTGGTGAAAAACTGTTTTTT; CDR3aa: CASSHLSLQGGEKLFF
v_gene: TRBV9; abundance: .; j_gene: TRBJ2-2; d_gene: .; CDR3nt: TGTGCCAGCAGCGTAGCTTTGGTTACATCCACCGGGGAGCTGTTTTTT; CDR3aa: CASSVALVTSTGELFF
v_gene: TRBV14; abundance: once; j_gene: TRBJ2-2; d_gene: TRBD2; CDR3nt: TGTGCCAGCAGCCACCGACTAGCGGGGGCTAACACCGGGGAGCTGTTTTTT; CDR3aa: CASSHRLAGANTGELFF
v_gene: TRBV24-1; abundance: .; j_gene: TRBJ2-4; d_gene: TRBD1; CDR3nt: TGTGCCACCAGTGGATCCAGGGGGTTGGCCAAAAACATTCAGTACTTC; CDR3aa: CATSGSRGLAKNIQYF
v_gene: TRBV12-3/TRBV12-4; abundance: .; j_gene: TRBJ1-3; d_gene: .; CDR3nt: TGTGCCAGCAGTTTGAGGACTGGAAACACCATATATTTT; CDR3aa: CASSLRTGNTIYF
v_gene: TRBV6-6; abundance: .; j_gene: TRBJ2-5; d_gene: .; CDR3nt: TGTGCCAGCAGAACGGACAGCCAAGAGACCCAGTACTTC; CDR3aa: CASRTDSQETQYF
v_gene: TRBV18; abundance: .; j_gene: TRBJ1-1; d_gene: .; CDR3nt: TGTGCCAGCTCAAGGGGTGCTGAAGCTTTCTTT; CDR3aa: CASSRGAEAFF
v_gene: TRBV21-1; abundance: .; j_gene: TRBJ2-5; d_gene: .; CDR3nt: TGTGCCAGCACAACGGCGGGGGAGACCCAGTACTTC; CDR3aa: CASTTAGETQYF
v_gene: TRBV10-1; abundance: .; j_gene: TRBJ2-3; d_gene: .; CDR3nt: TGCGCCAGCACTAGAATCCTGGGAGATACGCAGTATTTT; CDR3aa: CASTRILGDTQYF
v_gene: TRBV11-2; abundance: .; j_gene: TRBJ1-3; d_gene: .; CDR3nt: TGTGCCAGCAGCTTAGGGGCAGGAATTATTCCCCGGAACACCATATATTTT; CDR3aa: CASSLGAGIIPRNTIYF
v_gene: TRBV6-4; abundance: .; j_gene: TRBJ1-2; d_gene: .; CDR3nt: TGTGCCAGCCGGGGTACAGGGACCTATGGCTACACCTTC; CDR3aa: CASRGTGTYGYTF
v_gene: TRBV30; abundance: .; j_gene: TRBJ1-3; d_gene: .; CDR3nt: TGTGCCTGGAGTCTTGAGCGGGGCTCGCCCTCTGGAAACACCATATATTTT; CDR3aa: CAWSLERGSPSGNTIYF
v_gene: TRBV6-2/TRBV6-3; abundance: .; j_gene: TRBJ2-1; d_gene: TRBD2; CDR3nt: TGTGCCAGCAGTTATAACGGTGGCGGGAGCTCCTACAATGAGCAGTTCTTC; CDR3aa: CASSYNGGGSSYNEQFF
v_gene: TRBV27; abundance: once; j_gene: TRBJ2-3; d_gene: .; CDR3nt: TGTGCCAGCAGGACAGACATAGATACGCAGTATTTT; CDR3aa: CASRTDIDTQYF
v_gene: TRBV5-1; abundance: few; j_gene: TRBJ2-1; d_gene: TRBD1; CDR3nt: TGCGCCAGCAGCTTGTCAGGACAGGGTTACAATGAGCAGTTCTTC; CDR3aa: CASSLSGQGYNEQFF
v_gene: TRBV5-6; abundance: few; j_gene: TRBJ1-1; d_gene: TRBD1; CDR3nt: TGTGCCAGCAGCTGGTGGGACAGGGGAAACACTGAAGCTTTCTTT; CDR3aa: CASSWWDRGNTEAFF
v_gene: TRBV19; abundance: .; j_gene: TRBJ1-2; d_gene: TRBD1; CDR3nt: TGTGCCAGTAGTATAACCCGGGGACAGGGGCTCGGCTACACCTTC; CDR3aa: CASSITRGQGLGYTF
v_gene: TRBV5-5; abundance: .; j_gene: TRBJ1-2; d_gene: .; CDR3nt: TGTGCCAGCAGTCCAGGGGACGTCTATGGCTACACCTTC; CDR3aa: CASSPGDVYGYTF
v_gene: TRBV24-1; abundance: .; j_gene: TRBJ2-3; d_gene: .; CDR3nt: TGTGCCACCAGTGATTTTCAGGGGCACACAGATACGCAGTATTTT; CDR3aa: CATSDFQGHTDTQYF
v_gene: TRBV12-5; abundance: .; j_gene: TRBJ2-3; d_gene: .; CDR3nt: TGTGCTAGTGGTTTGGAAGCGGGCACAGATACGCAGTATTTT; CDR3aa: CASGLEAGTDTQYF
v_gene: TRBV27; abundance: .; j_gene: TRBJ1-3; d_gene: TRBD1; CDR3nt: TGTGCCAGCAGTCCCTGGGGACAGGGGGCTCAGACTGGAAACACCATATATTTT; CDR3aa: CASSPWGQGAQTGNTIYF
v_gene: TRBV14; abundance: .; j_gene: TRBJ1-2; d_gene: TRBD1; CDR3nt: TGTGCCAGCAGCGCACAGGGGGCTGGGGGCTACACCTTC; CDR3aa: CASSAQGAGGYTF
v_gene: TRBV29-1; abundance: .; j_gene: TRBJ1-1; d_gene: .; CDR3nt: TGCAGCGTTTACCACAGCTCGGGGACTGAAGCTTTCTTT; CDR3aa: CSVYHSSGTEAFF
v_gene: TRBV3-1/TRBV3-2; abundance: .; j_gene: TRBJ2-3; d_gene: .; CDR3nt: TGTGCCAGCAGAGGGGTGGTCGCAGATACGCAGTATTTT; CDR3aa: CASRGVVADTQYF
v_gene: TRBV4-1; abundance: .; j_gene: TRBJ1-6; d_gene: TRBD1; CDR3nt: TGCGCCAGCAGCCAAGTTGAAAGGACAGGGTATTCACCCCTCCACTTT; CDR3aa: CASSQVERTGYSPLHF
v_gene: TRBV19; abundance: .; j_gene: TRBJ1-1; d_gene: TRBD1; CDR3nt: TGTGCCAGTAGTATTTTGACAGGGGGCGCGAACACTGAAGCTTTCTTT; CDR3aa: CASSILTGGANTEAFF
v_gene: TRBV19; abundance: .; j_gene: TRBJ2-3; d_gene: .; CDR3nt: TGTGCCAGTAGACAACAGGGTGCAGATACGCAGTATTTT; CDR3aa: CASRQQGADTQYF
v_gene: TRBV12-3/TRBV12-4; abundance: .; j_gene: TRBJ1-2; d_gene: .; CDR3nt: TGTGCCAGCAGTACTACGACAGGCTATGGCTACACCTTC; CDR3aa: CASSTTTGYGYTF
v_gene: TRBV25-1; abundance: .; j_gene: TRBJ2-5; d_gene: .; CDR3nt: TGTGCCAGCATTTATGACCGGGATAAAGAGACCCAGTACTTC; CDR3aa: CASIYDRDKETQYF
v_gene: TRBV2; abundance: .; j_gene: TRBJ1-1; d_gene: TRBD1; CDR3nt: TGTGCCAGCAGCCCAAACCCGGGACAGTTGAACACTGAAGCTTTCTTT; CDR3aa: CASSPNPGQLNTEAFF
v_gene: TRBV15; abundance: .; j_gene: TRBJ2-3; d_gene: .; CDR3nt: TGTGCCACCAGCAGATCGGGGAAGATCACAGATACGCAGTATTTT; CDR3aa: CATSRSGKITDTQYF
v_gene: TRBV7-8; abundance: .; j_gene: TRBJ1-4; d_gene: .; CDR3nt: TGTGCCAGCAGCTTATTTGGGTTGGGGGCCGGCAATGAAAAACTGTTTTTT; CDR3aa: CASSLFGLGAGNEKLFF
v_gene: TRBV18; abundance: .; j_gene: TRBJ1-5; d_gene: .; CDR3nt: TGTGCCAGCTCAACCCCACAAGAGCCCCAGCATTTT; CDR3aa: CASSTPQEPQHF